The entry below describes one T cell receptor beta chain. TCRdb's table, derived via immunoSEQ multiplex PCR, lists solely in-frame clones and lacks some. The table lists 60,000 to 75,000 clones, 88% of them singletons, with roughly 5% in the top ten. The record originates from a study of OX40 agonist ivuxolimab in advanced cancers. V shed 5 bases and J 5 bases; nucleotides not matched to a gene: 8. The germline V gene has CDR1 MGHRA and CDR2 YSYEKL. The CDR3 has 14 amino acids. Sequencing used CD4+ or CD8+ T cells sorted from blood, obtained in a trial of the OX40 agonist ivuxolimab. The J gene is TRBJ2-5, the V gene TRBV4-1, with 7 positions matching TRBD2. This clonotype was sampled from an adult with an advanced solid tumor such as melanoma, head and neck, liver or kidney cancer. The CDR3 DNA follows: TGCGCCAGCAGCAGAAGCGGGGCGGGGGAGACCCAGTACTTC. As protein: CASSRSGAGETQYF.